One T cell receptor (beta chain) is described in this entry. This entry belongs to a study of blood T cell repertoires in COVID-19. Study background: Researchers got acute and convalescent COVID-19 samples from the United States, Italy and Spain. The analysed material was cDNA or gDNA that came from T cells, B-cell-depleted T cells, or PBMCs.

Trimming removed 2 bases at V and 0 bases at J, with 8 bases between. Germline V gives CDR1 MNHEY, CDR2 SVGEGT. The length of the CDR3 is 14 residues. Authors' methods: Using reference gene primer amplification, nucleated cell counts were estimated. Method: immunoSEQ multiplex PCR; TCRdb's copy keeps in-frame clones and lacks some. That table supplies the V and J calls and clone size; D and trimming were determined from the DNA. The sample consists of about 300,000 clones, roughly nine tenths of them appearing once. This receptor was obtained from a man in his late teens or twenties who had recovered from COVID-19. The genes are TRBV6-2 or TRBV6-3 and TRBJ2-7; the D gene is possibly TRBD2 (5 bases). Sequenced input: peripheral blood. CDR3: CASSYGLSSYEQYF. The CDR3 DNA is TGTGCCAGCAGTTACGGACTGAGCTCCTACGAGCAGTACTTC.